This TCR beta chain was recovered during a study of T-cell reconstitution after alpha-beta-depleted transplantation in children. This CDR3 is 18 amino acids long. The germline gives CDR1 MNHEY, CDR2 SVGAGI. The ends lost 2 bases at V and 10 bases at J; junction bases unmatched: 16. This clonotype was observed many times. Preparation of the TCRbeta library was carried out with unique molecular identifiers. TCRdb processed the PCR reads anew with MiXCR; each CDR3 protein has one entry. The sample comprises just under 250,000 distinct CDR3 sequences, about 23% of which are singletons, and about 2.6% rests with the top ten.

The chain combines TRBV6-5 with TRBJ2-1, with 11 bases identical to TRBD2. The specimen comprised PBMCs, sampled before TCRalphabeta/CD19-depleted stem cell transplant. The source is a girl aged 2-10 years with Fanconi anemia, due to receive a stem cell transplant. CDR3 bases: TGTGCCAGCAGTTACGGGACTAGCGGTCTCCTGGGGACGTGGGAGCAGTTCTTC. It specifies CASSYGTSGLLGTWEQFF.